What follows are 24 T cell receptor beta chains derived from one specimen sequenced in a study of regulatory T cells in long-lasting Graves disease. Time point noted: newly diagnosed GD, antithyroid drugs for less than 3 months. PBMC-derived RNA was used for the TCR library. Sequencing libraries for TCR beta were prepared with iRepertoire HTBI primers and Arm-PCR of CDR3 regions. TCRdb used MiXCR to reprocess the multiplex PCR reads, holding one entry per CDR3 protein. This sample carries around 320,000 distinct CDR3 sequences, around 17% of them seen once, and the ten largest clones take 25% to 30%. A further study also used this sample, focusing on T cells in Graves' hyperthyroidism and ophthalmopathy.

The material sequenced was peripheral blood mononuclear cells (PBMCs), taken at new diagnosis, from a patient treated with antithyroid drugs. Receptors were obtained from a man aged 35 to 55 with Graves disease.

The chain carries TRBV20-1 and TRBJ2-3; 13 bases align to TRBD2. Germline CDR1 reads DFQATT; CDR2 reads SNEGSKA (reference sequence). Trimming took 7 bases from V and 2 from J; bases not matched to a gene: 3. The CDR3 totals 14 residues. CDR3 in DNA: TGCAGTGGGGGACTAGCGGGGAACACAGATACGCAGTATTTT. This gives the protein CSGGLAGNTDTQYF.

This clonotype has more than one count but fewer than ten. J is TRBJ2-7 and V is TRBV5-1; 9 bases agree with TRBD1. The J segment lost 6 bases and the V segment lost 3 bases, leaving 16 bases of the junction unmatched. The CDR3 is 17 amino acids. Germline lookup yields CDR1 SGHRS and CDR2 YFSETQ. CDR3 protein: CASSSFRGTGLPCEQYF. CDR3 nucleotide sequence: TGCGCCAGCAGCTCCTTTCGGGGGACAGGGCTTCCCTGCGAGCAGTACTTC.

This clonotype has a count of ten or more. The chain carries TRBV6-5 and TRBJ2-7; no reliable D call. Per germline, CDR1 MNHEY and CDR2 SVGAGI. With 4 bases removed from V and 2 bases from J, the gap between germline ends came to 12 bases. This CDR3 contains 14 residues. CDR3 loop: CASSSPWGTYEQYF. The CDR3 region has the DNA TGTGCCAGCAGTTCCCCGTGGGGAACCTACGAGCAGTACTTC.

This clonotype was seen at least ten times. The V call is TRBV2, the J call TRBJ1-2; D perhaps matches TRBD1 (6 bases). Between the trimmed V and J ends, which lost 8 bases and 7 bases, there was a span of 11 bases. Germline-derived CDR1 and CDR2 are SNHLY and FYNNEI. The CDR3 is 11 amino acids. CDR3 sequence: CASGTGFGYTF. For the CDR3, the DNA is TGTGCCAGCGGTACAGGGTTTGGCTACACCTTC.

This clonotype was counted between two and nine times. Written as DNA, the CDR3 is TGTGCCAGCAGGGGGTTTAAGGGTCAGCCCCAGCATTTT. Translating it yields CASRGFKGQPQHF. The chain combines TRBV6-2 or TRBV6-3 with TRBJ1-5; no firm D call. The CDR3 covers 13 residues. CDR1 is MNHEY and CDR2 is SVGEGT in the germline V gene. V was shortened by 6 bases and J by 6 bases, with 12 bases between the two germline ends.

This clonotype was counted at least ten times. The chain couples TRBV6-1 to TRBJ1-5; D possibly corresponds to TRBD1 (6 bases). V was cut by 4 bases and J by 5 bases, with 18 bases left in between. This CDR3 is built from 16 residues. Germline V lookup: CDR1 MNHNS, CDR2 SASEGT. The CDR3, as DNA: TGTGCCAGCAGTGCGTCCCGGGACATCTGGTATCAGCCCCAGCATTTT. Residues: CASSASRDIWYQPQHF.

This clonotype was seen only once. This clone may be a read error of a much larger clone one base away. The rearrangement joins TRBV18 to TRBJ2-3; 8 nucleotides line up with TRBD2. The CDR3 loop spans 14 amino acids. CDR1 is KGHSH and CDR2 is LQKENI in the germline V gene. V lost 5 bases and J lost 5; bases outside the gene matches: 6. The CDR3, as DNA: TGTGCCAGCTCAACAGGGACTAGGGGAGATACGCAGTATTTT. Its protein is CASSTGTRGDTQYF.

Many counts were recorded for this clonotype. The rearrangement uses TRBV28 and TRBJ2-1; D not resolved. Germline V gives CDR1 MDHEN, CDR2 SYDVKM. CDR3 size: 13 residues. V dropped 5 bases and J dropped 12 bases, with 17 bases sitting between them. The CDR3 DNA follows: TGTGCCAGCAGTCTCCCGGGCCCATCATCGCAGTTCTTC. It specifies CASSLPGPSSQFF.

Concerning this clonotype: This may stem from a read error, because a much larger clone lies one nucleotide away. The gene calls are TRBV11-2 and TRBJ2-5; D might be TRBD1 (6 bases). The CDR3 covers 14 residues. CDR1 and CDR2 from the germline V gene are SGHAT and FQNNGV. Trimming removed 10 bases at V and 11 bases at J, with 26 bases between. In nucleotides, the CDR3 is TGTGCCACCTCAAGACAGGAGTCCTACAATGAGCAGTACTTC. Translated, it gives CATSRQESYNEQYF.

This clonotype has ten or more counts. The rearrangement uses TRBV5-6 and TRBJ1-5, with D uncertain. The V end lost 4 bases, the J end lost 4 bases, and 21 bases lay between the germline ends. Germline V lookup: CDR1 SGHDT, CDR2 YYEEEE. There are 17 residues in the CDR3. For the CDR3, the DNA is TGTGCCAGCAGCAGGATGATCTTTAGGAGTTGGAATCAGCCCCAGCATTTT. Protein product: CASSRMIFRSWNQPQHF.

At least ten counts were recorded for this clonotype. This sequence joins TRBV2 and TRBJ1-2, with D uncertain. Trimming removed 5 bases from V and 7 bases from J, with 14 bases in between. From germline, CDR1 is SNHLY and CDR2 FYNNEI. The CDR3 spans 13 residues. The CDR3 here is CASSMQVGVGYTF. The CDR3 region has the DNA TGTGCCAGCAGTATGCAAGTTGGGGTTGGCTACACCTTC. The full variable domain, completed using reference TRBV2 and TRBJ1-2, is EPEVTQTPSHQVTQMGQEVILRCVPISNHLYFYWYRQILGQKVEFLVSFYNNEISEKSEIFDDQFSVERPDGSNFTLKIRSTKLEDSAMYFCASSMQVGVGYTFGSGTRLTVV.

This sequence joins TRBV6-1 and TRBJ2-5, with D perhaps matching TRBD2 (7 bases). Trimming left V 5 bases short and J 5 bases short, with 15 bases between. Germline CDR1 is MNHNS and CDR2 is SASEGT. There are 14 residues in the CDR3. Here the CDR3 DNA reads TGTGCCAGCAGTCCTAGGGGGGGGTGGGAGACCCAGTACTTC. Its protein product is CASSPRGGWETQYF.

This clonotype was seen more than once but under ten times. This sequence joins TRBV28 and TRBJ1-5, with D hard to call. Deletions cut 6 bases from V and 2 bases from J, with 8 bases between. The germline gives CDR1 MDHEN, CDR2 SYDVKM. The CDR3 is 13 amino acids. The CDR3 bases are TGTGCCAGCAGAAGCGAGGGCAATCAGCCCCAGCATTTT. Protein: CASRSEGNQPQHF. Full variable domain (missing parts from reference TRBV28 and TRBJ1-5): DVKVTQSSRYLVKRTGEKVFLECVQDMDHENMFWYRQDPGLGLRLIYFSYDVKMKEKGDIPEGYSVSREKKERFSLILESASTNQTSMYLCASRSEGNQPQHFGDGTRLSIL.

This clonotype has at least ten counts. This chain joins TRBV7-2 and TRBJ2-1; D gene uncertain. V lost 3 bases and J lost 2, with 8 bases in between. This CDR3 is built from 14 residues. Germline V gene lookup returns CDR1 SGHTA and CDR2 FQGNSA. The chain's CDR3 is CASSFAHAYNEQFF. In DNA form, the CDR3 reads TGTGCCAGCAGCTTCGCCCACGCCTACAATGAGCAGTTCTTC.

The chain has TRBV24-1 and TRBJ1-3; D not certain. CDR1 is KGHDR, CDR2 SFDVKD, per germline. This CDR3 has 15 residues. V lost 4 bases, J lost 1 base, and 10 bases lay in between. CDR3 in amino acids: CATSDARGSGNTIYF. CDR3 sequence (DNA): TGTGCCACCAGTGACGCGCGAGGGTCTGGAAACACCATATATTTT.

This clonotype was found a few times. The chain links TRBV20-1 to TRBJ2-3, with D perhaps assigned TRBD1 or TRBD2 (6 bases each). Germline CDR1 DFQATT, CDR2 SNEGSKA (reference sequence). The CDR3 sequence is 12 residues long. This chain's CDR3 is CTQSEGEDTQYF. In nucleotides, the CDR3 is TGCACCCAGTCGGAGGGGGAAGATACGCAGTATTTT.

At least ten counts were recorded for this clonotype. This sequence joins TRBV3-1 and TRBJ1-1; TRBD1 is a possible D gene (6 bases). Germline CDR1 and CDR2: LGHDT and YNNKEL (reference sequence). V lost 3 bases and J lost 0, with 11 bases in between. The CDR3 length is 15 residues. CDR3 in amino acids: CASSQIGQMNTEAFF. CDR3 bases: TGTGCCAGCAGCCAGATAGGACAGATGAACACTGAAGCTTTCTTT.

This clonotype was recorded many times. V gene TRBV28 combines with J gene TRBJ2-5; D gene ambiguous. Trimming removed 3 bases at V and 5 bases at J, with 4 bases between. This CDR3 region has 11 residues. Germline V gene sequence: CDR1 MDHEN, CDR2 SYDVKM. Here the CDR3 reads CASSFSETQYF. CDR3 sequence (DNA): TGTGCCAGCAGTTTTTCGGAGACCCAGTACTTC.

In its sample, this clonotype was seen many times. The chain couples TRBV27 to TRBJ1-6, with no clear D. Germline CDR1 is MNHEY and CDR2 is SMNVEV (reference sequence). V was pared by 8 bases and J by 0 bases, with 8 bases between. The CDR3 is 14 amino acids. The CDR3 coding sequence is TGTGCCAGCTCACTGGGCTCCTATAATTCACCCCTCCACTTT. Encoded protein: CASSLGSYNSPLHF.

A few counts support this clonotype. The V call is TRBV12-5, the J call TRBJ1-6; no clear D. This CDR3 comprises 13 residues. CDR1 and CDR2 from the germline V gene are LGHNT and FRNRAP. V was cut by 3 bases and J by 10 bases, with 10 bases left in between. The CDR3 coding sequence is TGTGCTAGTGGTTTTGAGGGTATGTCACCCCTCCACTTT. It specifies CASGFEGMSPLHF.

The chain employs TRBV29-1 and TRBJ1-5; 8 nucleotides line up with TRBD1. CDR3 length equals 13 residues. V lost 4 bases, J lost 5 bases, and 4 bases stayed unmatched. Germline loops: CDR1 SQVTM, CDR2 ANQGSEA. The CDR3 DNA follows: TGCAGCGTTGCCGGGGACAGGTATCAGCCCCAGCATTTT. It is translated as CSVAGDRYQPQHF.

This chain joins TRBV20-1 and TRBJ2-3; tentatively, D is TRBD2 (6 bases). The CDR3 runs 15 residues. The germline gives CDR1 DFQATT, CDR2 SNEGSKA (reference sequence). The V and J ends lost 7 bases and 0 bases respectively, with 17 bases between them. The DNA of the CDR3 is TGCAGTGGGGAGATCGGGACTTCGAGCACAGATACGCAGTATTTT. It codes for CSGEIGTSSTDTQYF.

This clonotype was seen at least ten times. This chain links TRBV5-1 with TRBJ1-5, with D unclear. The CDR3 is made up of 14 amino acids. V was trimmed by 4 bases and J by 5 bases, leaving 13 bases between them. Germline-derived CDR1 and CDR2 are SGHRS and YFSETQ. The CDR3 coding sequence is TGCGCCAGCAGCCCGGACGCGCACCATCAGCCCCAGCATTTT. Amino acids: CASSPDAHHQPQHF.

This clonotype showed up many times. For the CDR3, the DNA is TGTGCCACCAGTAGCCAGGGGAACTATGGCTACACCTTC. It codes for CATSSQGNYGYTF. The chain uses TRBV24-1 and TRBJ1-2; perhaps TRBD1 as D (6 bases). The germline V and J ends were trimmed by 6 bases and 2 bases, with 9 bases remaining between them. CDR1 KGHDR and CDR2 SFDVKD come from the germline V gene. The CDR3 is 13 amino acids.